A single sample is the source of the 27 T cell receptor beta chains below, sequenced in a study of blood T cell repertoires in COVID-19. Profiled with immunoSEQ multiplex PCR; TCRdb holds only in-frame clones, not every one. Among some 140,000 clones listed, more than 70% were seen once. What was sequenced was peripheral blood. The receptors derive from a human donor in a cohort sampled during active COVID-19.

This chain connects TRBV5-4 to TRBJ2-7; 9 bases agree with TRBD1. This CDR3 spans 15 amino acids. V was clipped by 4 bases and J by 4 bases; unmatched bases: 9. Germline values: CDR1 SGHNT, CDR2 YYREEE (reference sequence). The CDR3 bases are TGTGCCAGCAGCGGCGGACAGGGGAGGCTTTACGAGCAGTACTTC. It specifies CASSGGQGRLYEQYF.

V usage is TRBV2 and J usage is TRBJ1-6, with D uncertain. V shed 2 bases and J shed 9 bases, with 11 bases lying between them. The germline V gene has CDR1 SNHLY and CDR2 FYNNEI. The CDR3 is made up of 14 amino acids. As DNA, the CDR3 is TGTGCCAGCAGTGAACGGGGAGGTGGTTCACCCCTCCACTTT. It specifies CASSERGGGSPLHF.

This clone appeared once. The V gene is TRBV28, the J gene TRBJ2-3; perhaps TRBD1 as D (6 bases). Germline V gene lookup returns CDR1 MDHEN and CDR2 SYDVKM. Trimming shortened V by 3 bases and J by 2 bases, and 12 bases separated the two germline ends. The CDR3 totals 15 residues. The CDR3 DNA sequence: TGTGCCAGCAGTTTGAGGGGACAACCCACAGATACGCAGTATTTT. It yields the protein CASSLRGQPTDTQYF.

V is TRBV19 and J is TRBJ1-1, with 7 bases identical to TRBD1. The trim removed 6 bases at V and 0 bases at J, leaving 4 bases unmatched. The CDR3 length is 14 residues. The germline V gene has CDR1 LNHDA and CDR2 SQIVND (reference sequence). CDR3 coding DNA: TGTGCCAGTAGGTCGACAGGGATGAACACTGAAGCTTTCTTT. Translation: CASRSTGMNTEAFF. Filled out from reference TRBV19 and TRBJ1-1, the complete variable domain reads DGGITQSPKYLFRKEGQNVTLSCEQNLNHDAMYWYRQDPGQGLRLIYYSQIVNDFQKGDIAEGYSVSREKKESFPLTVTSAQKNPTAFYLCASRSTGMNTEAFFGQGTRLTVV.

The chain carries TRBV3-1 (or the pseudogene TRBV3-2) and TRBJ1-3, with 7 bases aligning to TRBD1. CDR1 and CDR2 (germline): LGHDT, YNNKEL (reference sequence). This CDR3 contains 14 residues. With V trimmed by 5 bases and J by 0 bases, 1 base remained unmatched. CDR3 coding DNA: TGTGCCAGCAGCAGACAGGGCTCTGGAAACACCATATATTTT. Its translation: CASSRQGSGNTIYF.

The chain recombines TRBV27 with TRBJ1-5; D may be TRBD1 (6 bases). The CDR3 has 13 residues. CDR1 is MNHEY, CDR2 SMNVEV, per germline (reference sequence). Deletions cut 4 bases from V and 4 bases from J, with 8 bases between. Here the CDR3 DNA reads TGTGCCAGCAGTTACCAGGGGAATCAGCCCCAGCATTTT. Translated, it gives CASSYQGNQPQHF.

The chain combines TRBV19 with TRBJ2-7, with a possible D match to TRBD1 (6 bases). The V end was cut by 3 bases, the J end by 3 bases, with 18 bases between. The CDR3 sequence is 16 residues long. CDR1 and CDR2 from the germline V gene are LNHDA and SQIVND (reference sequence). CDR3 sequence reads: CASSIGSGAAIYEQYF. In DNA form, the CDR3 reads TGTGCCAGTAGTATTGGGTCAGGGGCCGCCATCTACGAGCAGTACTTC.

V is TRBV10-3 and J is TRBJ2-2, with D possibly being TRBD1 (6 bases). This CDR3 has 14 residues. The V gene lost 3 bases and the J gene lost 1 base, with 6 bases spanning the gap. Germline V gives CDR1 ENHRY, CDR2 SYGVKD. The CDR3 DNA follows: TGTGCCATCAGTGAAGGGGGGAACACCGGGGAGCTGTTTTTT. Translation: CAISEGGNTGELFF.

This chain joins TRBV9 and TRBJ2-1; tentative D call: TRBD2 (5 bases). The V and J ends lost 0 bases and 5 bases respectively, with 15 bases between them. CDR3 size: 16 residues. CDR1 SGDLS and CDR2 YYNGEE come from the germline V gene. The CDR3 coding sequence is TGTGCCAGCAGCGTAGATCCTGGGCGGGTCAACAATGAGCAGTTCTTC. It codes for CASSVDPGRVNNEQFF.

The chain uses TRBV11-3 and TRBJ2-2; 7 bases match TRBD2. The CDR3 runs to 14 residues. J was trimmed by 4 bases and V by 3 bases; bases with no gene match: 2. The germline V gene has CDR1 SGHNT and CDR2 YENEEA. This CDR3 is CASSLRESTGELFF. Written as DNA, the CDR3 is TGTGCCAGCAGCTTGCGGGAGAGCACCGGGGAGCTGTTTTTT.

V gene TRBV14 combines with J gene TRBJ1-1; D is perhaps TRBD1 (5 bases). V shed 4 bases and J shed 4 bases, with 16 bases lying between them. The CDR3 is 15 amino acids. Germline CDR1 SGHDN, CDR2 FVKESK. DNA of the CDR3: TGTGCCAGCAGCCCCGAAAGACTCACAGGCACTGAAGCTTTCTTT. This translates into CASSPERLTGTEAFF.

This chain uses TRBV4-2 with TRBJ1-1; D remains unclear. The length of the CDR3 is 16 residues. Trimming removed 7 bases at V and 0 bases at J, with 18 bases between. CDR1 is LGHNA and CDR2 is YNFKEQ in the germline V gene. The DNA of the CDR3 is TGTGCCAGCACCTCCAGGCCCTCCGCTATGAACACTGAAGCTTTCTTT. Residues: CASTSRPSAMNTEAFF.

The J gene is TRBJ2-5, the V gene TRBV7-2; TRBD1 aligns across 7 bases. Losses at the gene ends were 5 bases for V and 3 bases for J; bases not matched to a gene: 3. The germline gives CDR1 SGHTA, CDR2 FQGNSA. This CDR3 is built from 13 residues. This CDR3 reads CASSPQGEETQYF. DNA for the CDR3: TGTGCCAGCAGCCCTCAGGGGGAAGAGACCCAGTACTTC.

CDR3 coding DNA: TGTGCCAGCAGGACAGGGGTTGCAGATACGCAGTATTTT. It is translated as CASRTGVADTQYF. The J gene is TRBJ2-3, the V gene TRBV12-3 or TRBV12-4; TRBD1 matches at 8 bases. Unmatched junction bases numbered 3, after V lost 6 bases and J lost 4 bases. CDR3 size: 13 residues.

The chain recombines TRBV6-6 with TRBJ2-1; possible D gene TRBD2, 6 bases. There are 14 residues in the CDR3. Trimming cost V 5 bases and J 6 bases, with 14 bases left between them. Germline values: CDR1 MNHNY, CDR2 SVGAGI (reference sequence). CDR3 sequence: CASSTTGLTNEQFF. For the CDR3, the DNA is TGTGCCAGCAGTACCACGGGACTTACCAATGAGCAGTTCTTC.

The rearrangement uses TRBV19 and TRBJ2-3, with D maybe TRBD1 (5 bases). Germline V gives CDR1 LNHDA, CDR2 SQIVND (reference sequence). CDR3 length: 16 amino acids. The V end was cut by 4 bases, the J end by 2 bases, with 16 bases between. The CDR3 sequence is CASSTLPGSDTDTQYF. CDR3 nucleotide sequence: TGTGCCAGTAGTACCCTCCCAGGGTCGGACACAGATACGCAGTATTTT.

The gene calls are TRBV19 and TRBJ1-3, with D tentatively TRBD1 (6 bases). Germline V gives CDR1 LNHDA, CDR2 SQIVND (reference sequence). CDR3 length: 17 residues. V was clipped by 5 bases and J by 0 bases, with 17 bases between them. CDR3 nucleotide sequence: TGTGCCAGTAGTCTCGGGACACTAACCTCCTCTGGAAACACCATATATTTT. The encoded protein is CASSLGTLTSSGNTIYF.

The CDR3 reads CAWQGVNQPQHF. The CDR3 bases are TGTGCCTGGCAGGGGGTAAATCAGCCCCAGCATTTT. The chain links TRBV30 to TRBJ1-5, with TRBD1 identical over 7 bases. The germline V gene has CDR1 GTSNPN and CDR2 SVGIG (reference sequence). Trimming took 5 bases from V and 4 from J; bases not matched to a gene: 2. The CDR3 has 12 amino acids.

The genes are TRBV27 and TRBJ1-5; 7 bases fit TRBD1. In germline, CDR1 is MNHEY, CDR2 SMNVEV (reference sequence). CDR3 length: 13 amino acids. V lost 6 bases to trimming and J lost 9 bases; unmatched junction nucleotides: 8. The CDR3, as DNA: TGTGCCAGCAGCTTGGGACAGAACAGGCCCCAGCATTTT. This translates into CASSLGQNRPQHF.

V usage is TRBV6-5 and J usage is TRBJ1-1, with TRBD1 identical over 7 bases. V dropped 6 bases and J dropped 4; count of bases not matched to a gene: 8. Germline V gives CDR1 MNHEY, CDR2 SVGAGI. CDR3 length: 14 residues. In nucleotides, the CDR3 is TGTGCCAGCAGGAGAGACAGGGCTAGCACTGAAGCTTTCTTT. As protein: CASRRDRASTEAFF.

This chain joins TRBV21-1 and TRBJ1-5; TRBD1, the table's D call, was not compared with the DNA. TRBV21-1 is shown as a pseudogene. The CDR3 has 15 amino acids. The CDR3 nucleotides are TGTGCCAGCAGCAAAGGGTACAGGGACGGTCAGAGCCAGCATTTT. Encoded protein: CASSKGYRDGQSQHF.

This clone was observed a single time. The chain is built from TRBV19 and TRBJ2-1, with 7 bases lining up with TRBD2. The germline gives CDR1 LNHDA, CDR2 SQIVND (reference sequence). The CDR3 contains 13 residues. J gave up 8 bases and V 6 bases, and 7 bases lay outside the gene matches. This chain's CDR3 is CASREAGKDEQFF. DNA of the CDR3: TGTGCCAGTAGAGAAGCGGGGAAAGATGAGCAGTTCTTC. The full variable domain, rest sourced from reference TRBV19 and TRBJ2-1, is DGGITQSPKYLFRKEGQNVTLSCEQNLNHDAMYWYRQDPGQGLRLIYYSQIVNDFQKGDIAEGYSVSREKKESFPLTVTSAQKNPTAFYLCASREAGKDEQFFGPGTRLTVL.

The chain couples TRBV5-6 to TRBJ2-3; D remains unclear. V dropped 0 bases and J dropped 7 bases, with 6 bases sitting between them. The germline V gene encodes CDR1 SGHDT and CDR2 YYEEEE. The CDR3 is made up of 12 amino acids. The CDR3 spells CASSLDRNTQYF. DNA for the CDR3: TGTGCCAGCAGCTTGGACAGAAATACGCAGTATTTT.

The chain links TRBV15 to TRBJ2-5; perhaps TRBD2 as D (6 bases). The V end lost 3 bases, the J end lost 7 bases, and 18 bases lay between the germline ends. This CDR3 contains 15 residues. Germline values: CDR1 LNHNV, CDR2 YYDKDF (reference sequence). The CDR3 sequence is CATSSLARGRGTQYF. DNA for the CDR3: TGTGCCACCAGCAGTTTAGCGCGGGGCCGGGGGACCCAGTACTTC.

This rearrangement joins TRBV14 to TRBJ2-3; TRBD1 aligns across 8 bases. The V gene's germline CDR1 is SGHDN and CDR2 FVKESK. This CDR3 has 16 amino acids. Unmatched junction bases numbered 7, after V lost 1 base and J lost 4 bases. CDR3: CASSQAQGARADTQYF. In DNA, the CDR3 is TGTGCCAGCAGCCAAGCCCAGGGGGCTAGGGCAGATACGCAGTATTTT.

The chain links TRBV6-5 to TRBJ1-2; D not resolved. CDR1 and CDR2 (germline): MNHEY, SVGAGI. Trimming took 7 bases from V and 2 from J, leaving 14 bases between them. This CDR3 has 14 residues. The CDR3 protein is CASNPSRLNYGYTF. CDR3 bases: TGTGCCAGCAACCCCAGCAGGTTAAACTATGGCTACACCTTC.

The rearrangement joins TRBV6-4 to TRBJ1-2, with TRBD1 matching 9 bases. J gave up 5 bases and V 6 bases, and 1 base lay outside the gene matches. This CDR3 region has 12 residues. Germline-derived CDR1 and CDR2 are MRHNA and SNTAGT. DNA of the CDR3: TGTGCCAGCAGGGGACAGGGATATGGCTACACCTTC. This encodes CASRGQGYGYTF.